The 17 T cell receptor beta chains listed next were all sequenced from one sample in a study of T cell responses to AZD1222 COVID-19 vaccine. The assay was immunoSEQ multiplex PCR, and TCRdb's table has in-frame clones only and misses some. The sample holds 150,000 to 200,000 clones; less than 95% are singletons and the top ten take about 4.2%. This material consisted of peripheral blood, taken on day 0 of AZD1222 vaccination. These receptors were obtained from an adult in good health.

The gene calls are TRBV5-1 and TRBJ2-3; 8 bases map to TRBD1. The CDR3 totals 16 residues. V lost 6 bases to trimming and J lost 0 bases; unmatched junction nucleotides: 9. Germline assignment: CDR1 SGHRS and CDR2 YFSETQ. The CDR3 reads CASTPTGDPSTDTQYF. DNA of the CDR3: TGCGCCAGCACCCCGACAGGGGATCCTAGCACAGATACGCAGTATTTT.

This chain joins TRBV7-2 and TRBJ2-7, with 10 bases fitting TRBD2. The CDR3 extends over 15 amino acids. From germline, CDR1 is SGHTA and CDR2 FQGNSA. The V and J ends lost 4 bases and 4 bases, in that order; junction bases with no gene match: 7. The CDR3 DNA is TGTGCCAGCAGCTCCCCTAGCGGGAGTTTGTACGAGCAGTACTTC. Translation gives CASSSPSGSLYEQYF.

The V and J genes are TRBV5-1 and TRBJ1-2, with TRBD1 identical over 9 bases. The V gene's germline CDR1 is SGHRS and CDR2 YFSETQ. J gave up 2 bases and V 4 bases, and 0 bases lay outside the gene matches. This CDR3 is 13 amino acids long. The DNA of the CDR3 is TGCGCCAGCAGCGGGACAGGGAACTATGGCTACACCTTC. This sequence encodes CASSGTGNYGYTF.

This chain uses TRBV5-1 with TRBJ1-5; D might be TRBD1 (6 bases). Germline V CDR1 and CDR2: SGHRS, YFSETQ. The CDR3 totals 15 residues. The V gene lost 0 bases and the J gene lost 4 bases, with 11 bases spanning the gap. The CDR3 protein is CASSLVAGENQPQHF. In DNA, the CDR3 is TGCGCCAGCAGCTTGGTGGCAGGGGAGAATCAGCCCCAGCATTTT. Combining the CDR3 with reference TRBV5-1 and TRBJ1-5 gives the whole variable domain KAGVTQTPRYLIKTRGQQVTLSCSPISGHRSVSWYQQTPGQGLQFLFEYFSETQRNKGNFPGRFSGRQFSNSRSEMNVSTLELGDSALYLCASSLVAGENQPQHFGDGTRLSIL.

The rearrangement links TRBV4-1 to TRBJ2-3; D tentatively fits TRBD1 or TRBD2 (5 bases each). Germline CDR1 MGHRA, CDR2 YSYEKL. CDR3 length: 15 amino acids. V was shortened by 4 bases and J by 2 bases, with 13 bases between the two germline ends. The CDR3 loop reads CASSPWGILTDTQYF. The CDR3 nucleotides are TGCGCCAGCAGCCCCTGGGGGATCCTCACAGATACGCAGTATTTT.

The chain combines TRBV4-1 with TRBJ1-6, with TRBD1 as a possible D gene (5 bases). The V gene's germline CDR1 is MGHRA and CDR2 YSYEKL. CDR3 length: 14 residues. The V gene lost 2 bases and the J gene lost 6 bases, with 8 bases spanning the gap. DNA for the CDR3: TGCGCCAGCAGCCAACCAGGGCGTAATTCACCCCTCCACTTT. Amino acids: CASSQPGRNSPLHF.

V and J are TRBV30 and TRBJ1-4; TRBD1 agrees at 7 bases. The CDR3 extends over 13 amino acids. J gave up 3 bases and V 4 bases, and 2 bases lay outside the gene matches. CDR1 GTSNPN and CDR2 SVGIG come from the germline V gene (reference sequence). Here the CDR3 reads CAWNRGANEKLFF. The DNA of the CDR3 is TGTGCCTGGAACAGGGGAGCTAATGAAAAACTGTTTTTT. The whole variable domain, remainder taken from reference TRBV30 and TRBJ1-4, is SQTIHQWPATLVQPVGSPLSLECTVEGTSNPNLYWYRQAAGRGLQLLFYSVGIGQISSEVPQNLSASRPQDRQFILSSKKLLLSDSGFYLCAWNRGANEKLFFGSGTQLSVL.

This chain uses TRBV2 with TRBJ2-2, with D hard to call. CDR3 size: 12 residues. CDR1 and CDR2 (germline): SNHLY, FYNNEI. Trimming cost V 11 bases and J 0 bases, with 7 bases left between them. DNA for the CDR3: TGTGCCGGGTCCGCGAACACCGGGGAGCTGTTTTTT. Its translation: CAGSANTGELFF. The entire variable domain, with the rest obtained from reference TRBV2 and TRBJ2-2, is as follows: EPEVTQTPSHQVTQMGQEVILRCVPISNHLYFYWYRQILGQKVEFLVSFYNNEISEKSEIFDDQFSVERPDGSNFTLKIRSTKLEDSAMYFCAGSANTGELFFGEGSRLTVL.

About this clone itself: Sequence at one end of the junction differs from germline and may be a read error. This sequence joins TRBV7-7 and TRBJ2-1; D gene unclear. This CDR3 comprises 15 residues. CDR1 is SSHAT, CDR2 FNYEAQ, per germline (reference sequence). CDR3 in amino acids: CASSLTQLPDNEQFF. CDR3 in DNA: TGTGCTAGCAGCTTAACTCAATTGCCAGACAATGAGCAGTTCTTC.

V is TRBV11-2 and J is TRBJ1-3; 8 bases fit TRBD1. The ends lost 3 bases at V and 2 bases at J; junction bases unmatched: 6. The CDR3 is 16 residues long. Germline CDR1 SGHAT, CDR2 FQNNGV. The CDR3 DNA follows: TGTGCCAGCAGCTTTACAGGGGGAAAGGCTGGAAACACCATATATTTT. Translated, it gives CASSFTGGKAGNTIYF.

This chain joins TRBV6-5 and TRBJ2-7; 12 bases are a match to TRBD2. The CDR3 has 15 amino acids. Germline CDR1 reads MNHEY; CDR2 reads SVGAGI. V was clipped by 5 bases and J by 4 bases; unmatched bases: 6. As DNA, the CDR3 is TGTGCCAGCAGTCCTCCTAGCGGGAGGGCTTACGAGCAGTACTTC. It is translated as CASSPPSGRAYEQYF.

The CDR3 protein is CASSPGLAVNEQFF. The CDR3, as DNA: TGTGCCAGCAGCCCGGGACTAGCGGTCAATGAGCAGTTCTTC. The rearrangement joins TRBV2 to TRBJ2-1; the match to TRBD2 covers 11 bases. V lost 6 bases, J lost 6 bases, and 4 bases stayed unmatched. This CDR3 comprises 14 residues. Looked up from germline, CDR1 is SNHLY and CDR2 is FYNNEI.

This clone has only one observation. The chain employs TRBV28 and TRBJ1-2; D may be TRBD1 (6 bases). V was cut by 6 bases and J by 14 bases, with 28 bases left in between. This CDR3 has 15 amino acids. CDR1 MDHEN and CDR2 SYDVKM come from the germline V gene. CDR3 residues: CASRTHQLTGMRTTF. CDR3 DNA: TGTGCCAGCAGAACGCACCAACTTACAGGGATGAGGACTACCTTC.

J is TRBJ1-1 and V is TRBV5-1; 8 bases map to TRBD1. In germline, CDR1 is SGHRS, CDR2 YFSETQ. The CDR3 spans 15 residues. J was trimmed by 2 bases and V by 1 base; bases with no gene match: 4. The DNA of the CDR3 is TGCGCCAGCAGCTTGCTGGACAGGGTAAACACTGAAGCTTTCTTT. Encoded protein: CASSLLDRVNTEAFF.

This sequence joins TRBV6-6 and TRBJ2-1; TRBD1 is a possible D gene (5 bases). The CDR3 contains 15 residues. Deletions cut 7 bases from V and 3 bases from J, with 16 bases between. Germline V gene lookup returns CDR1 MNHNY and CDR2 SVGAGI (reference sequence). The DNA for the CDR3 is TGTGCCAGCAATGAACAGACAGCTAGCTACAATGAGCAGTTCTTC. Amino acid sequence: CASNEQTASYNEQFF.

The gene calls are TRBV6-5 and TRBJ2-7; 7 bases are shared with TRBD2. Germline V gene data show CDR1 as MNHEY and CDR2 as SVGAGI. The V segment lost 8 bases and the J segment 5 bases; nucleotides outside the gene matches: 9. The CDR3 extends over 13 amino acids. CDR3 in amino acids: CASGRGGSHEQYF. Written as DNA, the CDR3 is TGTGCCAGCGGGAGGGGCGGGTCCCACGAGCAGTACTTC.

The V gene is TRBV6-4, the J gene TRBJ2-1; possibly TRBD2 for D (6 bases). With 5 bases removed from V and 0 bases from J, the gap between germline ends came to 14 bases. The germline V gene has CDR1 MRHNA and CDR2 SNTAGT. The CDR3 sequence is 16 residues long. CDR3 residues: CASSISLASSYNEQFF. Here the CDR3 DNA reads TGTGCCAGCAGTATTTCGCTAGCGAGCTCCTACAATGAGCAGTTCTTC.